The 25 T cell receptor beta chains below were found in one sample sequenced in a study of OX40 agonist ivuxolimab in advanced cancers. Profiling relied on immunoSEQ multiplex PCR, and the TCRdb table lists in-frame clones only, not all of them. The sample records 15,000 to 20,000 clones, roughly 84% being singletons. Sequences were derived from CD4+ or CD8+ T cells sorted from blood, sampled in a trial of the OX40 agonist ivuxolimab. The receptor source for this set is an adult with an advanced solid tumor such as melanoma, head and neck, liver or kidney cancer.

The chain combines TRBV30 with TRBJ1-5; tentative D call: TRBD1 (6 bases). V was pared by 1 base and J by 3 bases, with 10 bases between. The CDR3 is made up of 14 amino acids. Germline V gene sequence: CDR1 GTSNPN, CDR2 SVGIG (reference sequence). This CDR3 is CAWSETGNNQPQHF. Here the CDR3 DNA reads TGTGCCTGGAGTGAAACAGGGAACAATCAGCCCCAGCATTTT.

The CDR3 region has the DNA TGTGCTAGTGGTTTATCAGGGTCCATGAACACTGAAGCTTTCTTT. Amino acids: CASGLSGSMNTEAFF. V gene TRBV12-5 combines with J gene TRBJ1-1, with D possibly TRBD1 on 5 matching bases. The CDR3 totals 15 residues. Germline V lookup: CDR1 LGHNT, CDR2 FRNRAP. V lost 3 bases and J 0 bases, leaving 11 bases between the germline ends.

In DNA form, the CDR3 reads TGTGCCAGCAGCGTAGAAGCAGGGGAGAACACTGAAGCTTTCTTT. It is translated as CASSVEAGENTEAFF. The V and J genes are TRBV9 and TRBJ1-1, with D maybe TRBD1 (6 bases). Germline CDR1 is SGDLS and CDR2 is YYNGEE. Trimming removed 0 bases at V and 1 base at J, with 10 bases between. CDR3 length: 15 amino acids.

The rearrangement uses TRBV6-6 and TRBJ1-3; D is possibly TRBD1 (6 bases). Germline V gene data show CDR1 as MNHNY and CDR2 as SVGAGI (reference sequence). The CDR3 runs 15 residues. V lost 5 bases and J 0 bases, leaving 11 bases between the germline ends. Here the CDR3 DNA reads TGTGCCAGCAGTACATCGGACAGCTCTGGAAACACCATATATTTT. As protein: CASSTSDSSGNTIYF.

The chain links TRBV5-8 to TRBJ2-1; TRBD2 might be the D (6 bases). The germline V gene encodes CDR1 SGHTS and CDR2 YDEGEE. V was shortened by 1 base and J by 4 bases, with 12 bases between the two germline ends. This CDR3 has 15 residues. CDR3 in DNA: TGTGCCAGCAGCTTGAATGGGGGGAAGTACAATGAGCAGTTCTTC. It translates to CASSLNGGKYNEQFF.

V gene TRBV5-1 combines with J gene TRBJ1-3; weak D call: TRBD1 (5 bases). In germline, CDR1 is SGHRS, CDR2 YFSETQ. Between the trimmed V and J ends, which lost 4 bases and 0 bases, there was a span of 11 bases. This CDR3 is built from 15 residues. In DNA form, the CDR3 reads TGCGCCAGCAGCCTGGACACTACCTCTGGAAACACCATATATTTT. Protein sequence: CASSLDTTSGNTIYF. The complete variable domain, with remaining parts taken from reference TRBV5-1 and TRBJ1-3, reads KAGVTQTPRYLIKTRGQQVTLSCSPISGHRSVSWYQQTPGQGLQFLFEYFSETQRNKGNFPGRFSGRQFSNSRSEMNVSTLELGDSALYLCASSLDTTSGNTIYFGEGSWLTVV.

This sequence joins TRBV4-1 and TRBJ1-1, with D perhaps matching TRBD1 (6 bases). Per the germline V gene, CDR1 is MGHRA and CDR2 is YSYEKL. Trimming shortened V by 2 bases and J by 3 bases, and 10 bases separated the two germline ends. The CDR3 is 14 residues long. CDR3 nucleotide sequence: TGCGCCAGCAGCCAACGGGGGCAATACACTGAAGCTTTCTTT. It is translated as CASSQRGQYTEAFF.

This clone was detected a few times. The chain links TRBV11-2 to TRBJ1-1; D is possibly TRBD1 (5 bases). Germline-derived CDR1 and CDR2 are SGHAT and FQNNGV. CDR3 length equals 13 residues. The V end lost 3 bases, the J end lost 0 bases, and 5 bases lay between the germline ends. The CDR3 reads CASSFRVNTEAFF. CDR3 nucleotides: TGTGCCAGCAGCTTCAGGGTGAACACTGAAGCTTTCTTT.

The V call is TRBV25-1, the J call TRBJ1-2; 7 bases are shared with TRBD1. This CDR3 region has 15 residues. Trimming took 2 bases from V and 7 from J; bases not matched to a gene: 10. Germline V CDR1 and CDR2: MGHDK, SYGVNS. CDR3 bases: TGTGCCAGCAGTGAAGCCTCGGACAGGCAAGGTGGCTACACCTTC. It is translated as CASSEASDRQGGYTF.

This rearrangement joins TRBV21-1 to TRBJ2-7; the DNA was not compared with TRBD2, the D call given in the table. TRBV21-1 counts as a pseudogene. This CDR3 is 11 amino acids long. The DNA of the CDR3 is TGTGCCAGCAGCATTAGGTCTCAACGGGACTTC. Translated, it gives CASSIRSQRDF.

This clone is large within its sample. CDR3 sequence: CASSQDYGTGFGQPQHF. CDR3 sequence (DNA): TGCGCCAGCAGCCAAGATTATGGGACAGGATTCGGGCAGCCCCAGCATTTT. V usage is TRBV4-1 and J usage is TRBJ1-5; 8 bases are a match to TRBD1. In germline, CDR1 is MGHRA, CDR2 YSYEKL. With V trimmed by 0 bases and J by 7 bases, 11 bases remained unmatched. The CDR3 has 17 residues.

A note on this clone: At one boundary the junction diverges from the germline segment, which might be a read error. V is TRBV19 and J is TRBJ1-1; tentative D call: TRBD1 (6 bases). This CDR3 region has 14 residues. CDR1 and CDR2 from the germline V gene are LNHDA and SQIVND (reference sequence). The CDR3: CASNFGTMNTEAFF. CDR3 nucleotide sequence: TGCGCCAGTAATTTTGGGACAATGAACACTGAAGCTTTCTTT.

This chain uses TRBV7-6 with TRBJ2-5; 7 positions agree with TRBD2. The CDR3 covers 13 residues. The V gene's germline CDR1 is SGHVS and CDR2 FNYEAQ. With V trimmed by 0 bases and J by 7 bases, 2 bases remained unmatched. The CDR3 sequence: CASSLAGEGTQYF. CDR3 DNA: TGTGCCAGCAGCTTAGCGGGGGAGGGGACCCAGTACTTC.

The chain joins TRBV6-1 to TRBJ2-1; 9 positions match TRBD1. CDR3 length: 14 residues. CDR1 and CDR2 (germline): MNHNS, SASEGT. V lost 4 bases, J lost 5 bases, and 3 bases stayed unmatched. The CDR3 region has the DNA TGTGCCAGCAGTGGGAGGACAGGGGACAATGAGCAGTTCTTC. It encodes CASSGRTGDNEQFF.

J is TRBJ1-6 and V is TRBV21-1. TRBV21-1 is annotated as a pseudogene. This CDR3 spans 11 amino acids. CDR3 sequence (DNA): TGTGCCAGCAGCAGAAAATCACCCCTCCACTTT. Translation: CASSRKSPLHF.

The chain uses TRBV4-1 and TRBJ1-3; no firm D call. Germline V gene data show CDR1 as MGHRA and CDR2 as YSYEKL. The CDR3 contains 15 residues. V was shortened by 1 base and J by 0 bases, with 7 bases between the two germline ends. In DNA, the CDR3 is TGCGCCAGCAGCCAAGGTGAAAACTCTGGAAACACCATATATTTT. It encodes CASSQGENSGNTIYF.

This clone was observed once. V is TRBV5-4 and J is TRBJ2-2; 7 bases fit TRBD2. This CDR3 comprises 17 residues. The J segment lost 4 bases and the V segment lost 7 bases, leaving 16 bases of the junction unmatched. Germline values: CDR1 SGHNT, CDR2 YYREEE (reference sequence). This chain's CDR3 is CASCHLRTRRGTGELFF. CDR3 DNA sequence: TGTGCCAGCTGCCACCTACGGACTAGACGAGGCACCGGGGAGCTGTTTTTT. The entire variable domain, with the rest obtained from reference TRBV5-4 and TRBJ2-2, is as follows: ETGVTQSPTHLIKTRGQQVTLRCSSQSGHNTVSWYQQALGQGPQFIFQYYREEENGRGNFPPRFSGLQFPNYSSELNVNALELDDSALYLCASCHLRTRRGTGELFFGEGSRLTVL.

The chain employs TRBV7-2 and TRBJ1-2, with TRBD1 as a possible D gene (5 bases). Looked up from germline, CDR1 is SGHTA and CDR2 is FQGNSA. The length of the CDR3 is 13 residues. Trimming took 5 bases from V and 4 from J, leaving 11 bases between them. The CDR3, as DNA: TGTGCCAGCAGCCCCGACAGATTCTATGGCTACACCTTC. It is translated as CASSPDRFYGYTF.

V is TRBV10-3 and J is TRBJ1-5; unclear D gene. This CDR3 has 14 amino acids. The V and J ends lost 8 bases and 1 base respectively, with 12 bases between them. Germline CDR1 ENHRY, CDR2 SYGVKD. The CDR3 protein is CAIRKGGSNQPQHF. The CDR3 nucleotides read TGTGCCATCCGGAAGGGAGGGAGCAATCAGCCCCAGCATTTT.

The genes are TRBV4-1 and TRBJ2-3; D is possibly TRBD1 (6 bases). The CDR3 sequence is 18 residues long. The V and J ends lost 3 bases and 2 bases respectively, with 21 bases between them. CDR1 is MGHRA and CDR2 is YSYEKL in the germline V gene. Written as DNA, the CDR3 is TGCGCCAGCAGCCAGACCCATGGGGGCCATCTCGACACAGATACGCAGTATTTT. Protein: CASSQTHGGHLDTDTQYF.

The chain joins TRBV30 to TRBJ1-5, with TRBD1 matching over 9 bases. The trim removed 2 bases at V and 6 bases at J, leaving 5 bases unmatched. Germline V gene lookup returns CDR1 GTSNPN and CDR2 SVGIG (reference sequence). This CDR3 contains 14 residues. In nucleotides, the CDR3 is TGTGCCTGGAGTTCAGGACAGGGGAGTCAGCCCCAGCATTTT. Residues: CAWSSGQGSQPQHF.

This clone came up once. The chain employs TRBV7-2 and TRBJ2-5; no reliable D call. Near its end, the DNA agrees better with TRBJ2-7, so the J call may be wrong. The CDR3 extends over 13 amino acids. Germline V gene lookup returns CDR1 SGHTA and CDR2 FQGNSA. Written as DNA, the CDR3 is TGTGCCAGCAGCTTAGAAGGTTGGGGCGAGCAGTACTTC. As protein: CASSLEGWGEQYF.

This clone appeared a single time. The gene calls are TRBV7-6 and TRBJ2-1, with 8 bases aligning to TRBD2. From germline, CDR1 is SGHVS and CDR2 FNYEAQ. The V gene end was trimmed by 5 bases and the J gene end by 2 bases; junction bases not matched to a gene: 8. The CDR3 extends over 16 amino acids. Written as DNA, the CDR3 is TGTGCCAGCAGCCTGGTACAAGCGGGAGCCTACAATGAGCAGTTCTTC. Translating gives CASSLVQAGAYNEQFF. Based on the CDR3 plus reference TRBV7-6 and TRBJ2-1, the full variable domain is GAGVSQSPRYKVTKRGQDVALRCDPISGHVSLYWYRQALGQGPEFLTYFNYEAQQDKSGLPNDRFSAERPEGSISTLTIQRTEQRDSAMYRCASSLVQAGAYNEQFFGPGTRLTVL.

The rearrangement links TRBV28 to TRBJ2-6; possible D gene TRBD2, 6 bases. CDR1 is MDHEN and CDR2 is SYDVKM in the germline V gene. V was cut by 3 bases and J by 1 base, with 7 bases left in between. This CDR3 contains 15 residues. The CDR3 nucleotides read TGTGCCAGCAGTTTCCGGGGGTCTGGGGCCAACGTCCTGACTTTC. Protein: CASSFRGSGANVLTF. The full variable domain, rest sourced from reference TRBV28 and TRBJ2-6, is DVKVTQSSRYLVKRTGEKVFLECVQDMDHENMFWYRQDPGLGLRLIYFSYDVKMKEKGDIPEGYSVSREKKERFSLILESASTNQTSMYLCASSFRGSGANVLTFGAGSRLTVL.

This clone showed up just once. This chain uses TRBV19 with TRBJ1-6; 10 bases match TRBD1. The germline gives CDR1 LNHDA, CDR2 SQIVND (reference sequence). J was trimmed by 6 bases and V by 4 bases; bases with no gene match: 3. This CDR3 is built from 15 residues. DNA for the CDR3: TGTGCCAGTAGTAGAAGGACAGGGGGTAATTCACCCCTCCACTTT. Its protein product is CASSRRTGGNSPLHF.